These T cell receptor beta chains were read from a single sample in a study of beta chain features in type 1 diabetes. Measured with immunoSEQ multiplex PCR; TCRdb has only the in-frame clones, and not every one. The sample includes 120,000 to 150,000 clones, 8.5% to 12% of them seen just once. Sample: naive CD4+ T cells from blood. All receptors come from a man between 18 and 29 years old in good health. The CDR3 runs from the conserved cysteine through the conserved F or W. A D gene is named only where the DNA matches it firmly. Expanded clones are given a class, and other clones once, few, many or no size at all.

j_call	d_call	v_call	clone_size	cdr3_nt	cdr3_aa
TRBJ2-5	TRBD2	TRBV5-1	NA	TGCGCCAGCAGCTTAGGTAGCGGGGGCGAAGAGACCCAGTACTTC	CASSLGSGGEETQYF
TRBJ1-2	NA	TRBV9	few	TGTGCCAGCAGCGCCGATCCAGGACGGGGAACTTGGGGCTACACCTTC	CASSADPGRGTWGYTF
TRBJ2-5	NA	TRBV5-4	NA	TGTGCCAGCAGCTTATCGCGTACTCAAGAGACCCAGTACTTC	CASSLSRTQETQYF
TRBJ2-1	NA	TRBV9	NA	TGTGCCAGCAGCGTAGTCGGGGGTGGGAATGAGCAGTTCTTC	CASSVVGGGNEQFF
TRBJ2-5	NA	TRBV5-1	NA	TGCGCCAGCAGCTTGGCCGAGACTACCGCGGTTATGGAGACCCAGTACTTC	CASSLAETTAVMETQYF
TRBJ2-5	TRBD1	TRBV5-8	NA	TGTGCCAGCAGCTTGTCGTCCGGGACAGACTACCAAGAGACCCAGTACTTC	CASSLSSGTDYQETQYF
TRBJ2-5	NA	TRBV28	many	TGTGCCAGCAGTTTGCGGGAGACCCAGTACTTC	CASSLRETQYF
TRBJ2-2	NA	TRBV5-6	few	TGTGCCAGCAGCGAAGGACAGAACCTCCGGGAGCTGTTTTTT	CASSEGQNLRELFF
TRBJ1-1	TRBD1	TRBV10-3	few	TGTGCCATCAGTGAAACACAAGGGGGCCGGATGAACACTGAAGCTTTCTTT	CAISETQGGRMNTEAFF
TRBJ1-6	TRBD1	TRBV6-4	NA	TGTGCCAGCAGGGGACAGGGCAATTCACCCCTCCACTTT	CASRGQGNSPLHF
TRBJ2-7	NA	TRBV5-1	many	TGCGCCAGCAGCTCAACAGGGACCGCAAGAGAGCAGTACTTC	CASSSTGTAREQYF
TRBJ1-2	NA	TRBV4-3	few	TGCGCCAGCAGCCAAGCCCGACAGGAAGACTATGGCTACACCTTC	CASSQARQEDYGYTF
TRBJ2-1	NA	TRBV6-1	NA	TGTGCCAGCAGTGGTACTAGTTATGAGTTCTTC	CASSGTSYEFF
TRBJ2-3	TRBD1	TRBV11-2	few	TGTGCCAGCAGCGCCGGACAGGGAGTTACAGATACGCAGTATTTT	CASSAGQGVTDTQYF
TRBJ1-2	NA	TRBV5-1	NA	TGCGCCAGCAGCTTGGGCCTGGACATTAACTATGGCTACACCTTC	CASSLGLDINYGYTF
TRBJ2-2	NA	TRBV5-5	NA	TGTGCCAGCAGCTTAACGGGGGTTAACACCGGGGAGCTGTTTTTT	CASSLTGVNTGELFF
TRBJ1-4	NA	TRBV5-4	few	TGTGCCAGCAGCGAAGGTGGGGCTGGGAATGAAAAACTGTTTTTT	CASSEGGAGNEKLFF
TRBJ2-1	TRBD2	TRBV5-1	few	TGCGCCAGCAGCGGAACCGGGACTAGCATCAATGAGCAGTTCTTC	CASSGTGTSINEQFF
TRBJ2-2	TRBD2	TRBV4-1	few	TGCGCCAGCAGCCTACCCACTAGCGCTACGAACACCGGGGAGCTGTTTTTT	CASSLPTSATNTGELFF
TRBJ2-2	NA	TRBV5-6	few	TGTGCCAGCAGCCTAGGAAGAATGGAGCTGTTTTTT	CASSLGRMELFF
TRBJ1-2	NA	TRBV7-2	many	TGTGCCAGCAGCTTAGACAGCTATGGCTACACCTTC	CASSLDSYGYTF
TRBJ2-1	TRBD1	TRBV18	many	TGTGCCAGCACGACAGGGCTCTCCGGGCAGTTCTTC	CASTTGLSGQFF
TRBJ2-3	TRBD1	TRBV5-1	NA	TGCGCCAGCAGCTTGGGCCGGGACAGGTACACAGATACGCAGTATTTT	CASSLGRDRYTDTQYF
TRBJ1-1	NA	TRBV4-1	many	TGCGCCAGCAGCCATAGACAGGAAGGGGACACTGAAGCTTTCTTT	CASSHRQEGDTEAFF
TRBJ1-2	NA	TRBV9	NA	TGTGCCAGCAGCGTAGGACAGTCTAACTATGGCTACACCTTC	CASSVGQSNYGYTF